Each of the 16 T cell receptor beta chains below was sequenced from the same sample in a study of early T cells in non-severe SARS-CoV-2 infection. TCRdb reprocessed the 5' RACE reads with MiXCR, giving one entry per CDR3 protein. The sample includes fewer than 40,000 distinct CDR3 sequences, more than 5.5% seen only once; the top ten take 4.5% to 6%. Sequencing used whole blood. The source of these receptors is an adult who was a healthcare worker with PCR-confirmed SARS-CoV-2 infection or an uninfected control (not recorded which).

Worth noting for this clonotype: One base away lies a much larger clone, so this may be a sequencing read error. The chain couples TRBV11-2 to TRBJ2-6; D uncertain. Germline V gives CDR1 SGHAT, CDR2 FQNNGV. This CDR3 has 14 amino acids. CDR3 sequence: CVSSLDAGANVLTF. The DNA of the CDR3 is TGTGTCAGCAGCTTAGACGCCGGGGCCAACGTCCTGACTTTC.

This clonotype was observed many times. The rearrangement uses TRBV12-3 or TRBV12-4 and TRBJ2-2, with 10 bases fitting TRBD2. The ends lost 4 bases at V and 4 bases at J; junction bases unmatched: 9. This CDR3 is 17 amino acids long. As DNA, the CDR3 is TGTGCCAGCAGTTCAGCTAGCGGGAGAGTGGGCACCGGGGAGCTGTTTTTT. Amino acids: CASSSASGRVGTGELFF.

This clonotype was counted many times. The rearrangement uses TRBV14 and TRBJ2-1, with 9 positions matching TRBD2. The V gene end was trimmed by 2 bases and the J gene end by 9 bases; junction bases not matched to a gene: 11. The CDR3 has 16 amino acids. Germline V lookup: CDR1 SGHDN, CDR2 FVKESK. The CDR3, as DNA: TGTGCCAGCAGCCAAATAGCGGGAGTGCCTAGGGGTGAGCAGTTCTTC. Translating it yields CASSQIAGVPRGEQFF.

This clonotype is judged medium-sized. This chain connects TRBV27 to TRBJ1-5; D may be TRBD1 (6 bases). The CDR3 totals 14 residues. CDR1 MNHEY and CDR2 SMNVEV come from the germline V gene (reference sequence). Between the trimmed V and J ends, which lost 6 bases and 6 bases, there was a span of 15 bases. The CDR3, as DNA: TGTGCCAGCAGCATGGGACATCCGGCTCAGCCCCAGCATTTT. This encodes CASSMGHPAQPQHF.

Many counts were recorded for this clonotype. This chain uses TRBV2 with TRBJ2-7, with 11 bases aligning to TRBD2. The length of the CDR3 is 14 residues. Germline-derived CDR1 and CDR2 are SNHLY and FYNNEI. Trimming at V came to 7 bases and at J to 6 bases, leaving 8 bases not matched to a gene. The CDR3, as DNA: TGTGCCAGCAACCTAGCGGGGGGCGTAGTCGAGCAGTACTTC. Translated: CASNLAGGVVEQYF.

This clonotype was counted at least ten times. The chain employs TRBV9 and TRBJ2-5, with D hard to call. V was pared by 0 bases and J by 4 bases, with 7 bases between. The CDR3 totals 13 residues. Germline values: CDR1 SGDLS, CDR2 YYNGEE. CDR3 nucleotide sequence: TGTGCCAGCAGCGTAGACCTCCGAGAGACCCAGTACTTC. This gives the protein CASSVDLRETQYF.

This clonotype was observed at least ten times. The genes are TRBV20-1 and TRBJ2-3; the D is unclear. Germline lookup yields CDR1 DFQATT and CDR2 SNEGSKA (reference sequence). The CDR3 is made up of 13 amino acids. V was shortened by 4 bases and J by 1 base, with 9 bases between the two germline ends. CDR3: CSAMESGTDTQYF. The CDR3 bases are TGCAGTGCTATGGAATCTGGCACAGATACGCAGTATTTT.

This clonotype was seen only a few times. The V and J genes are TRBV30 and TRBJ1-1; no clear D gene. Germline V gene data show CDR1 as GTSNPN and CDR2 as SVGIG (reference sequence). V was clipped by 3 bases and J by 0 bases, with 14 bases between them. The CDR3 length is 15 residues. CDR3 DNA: TGTGCCTGGAGAGCTGTCGGCCTCATGAACACTGAAGCTTTCTTT. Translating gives CAWRAVGLMNTEAFF.

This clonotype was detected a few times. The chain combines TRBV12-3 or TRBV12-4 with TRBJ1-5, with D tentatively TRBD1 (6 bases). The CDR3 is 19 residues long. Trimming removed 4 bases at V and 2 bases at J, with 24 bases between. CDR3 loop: CASSSLTGADFPGNQPQHF. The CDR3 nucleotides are TGTGCCAGCAGTTCCCTGACGGGGGCCGACTTTCCGGGCAATCAGCCCCAGCATTTT.

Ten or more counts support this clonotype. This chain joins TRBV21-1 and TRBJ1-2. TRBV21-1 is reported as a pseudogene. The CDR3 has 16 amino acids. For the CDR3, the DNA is TGTGCCAGCAGCAAAGGCAAAGGAAGTCGACCCTATGGCTACACCTTC. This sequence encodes CASSKGKGSRPYGYTF.

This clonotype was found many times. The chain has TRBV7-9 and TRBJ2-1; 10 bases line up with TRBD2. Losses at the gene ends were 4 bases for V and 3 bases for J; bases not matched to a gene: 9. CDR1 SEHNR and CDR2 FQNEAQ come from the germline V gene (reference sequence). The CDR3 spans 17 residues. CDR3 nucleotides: TGTGCCAGCAGCTGGGTAGCGGGAGGAGATCGCTACAATGAGCAGTTCTTC. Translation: CASSWVAGGDRYNEQFF.

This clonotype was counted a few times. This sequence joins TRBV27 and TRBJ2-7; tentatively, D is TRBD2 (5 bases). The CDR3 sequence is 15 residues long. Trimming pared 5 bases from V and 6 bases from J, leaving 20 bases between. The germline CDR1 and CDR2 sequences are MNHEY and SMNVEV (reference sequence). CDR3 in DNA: TGTGCCAGCAGTCTATATATGGGAGAGGTCTCCGAGCAGTACTTC. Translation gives CASSLYMGEVSEQYF.

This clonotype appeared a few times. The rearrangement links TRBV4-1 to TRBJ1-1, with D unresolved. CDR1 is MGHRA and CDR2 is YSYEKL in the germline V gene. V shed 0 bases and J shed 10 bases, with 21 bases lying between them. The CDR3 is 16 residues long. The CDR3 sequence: CASSQDRDSFPSGAFF. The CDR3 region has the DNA TGCGCCAGCAGCCAAGATCGTGACTCGTTCCCCAGTGGAGCTTTCTTT.

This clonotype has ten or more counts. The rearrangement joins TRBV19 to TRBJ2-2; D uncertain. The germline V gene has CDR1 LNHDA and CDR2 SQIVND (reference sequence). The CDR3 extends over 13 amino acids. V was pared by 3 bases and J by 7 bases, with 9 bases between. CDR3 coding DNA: TGTGCCAGTAGTATCCCAGAAGGCGGGGAGCTGTTTTTT. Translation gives CASSIPEGGELFF.

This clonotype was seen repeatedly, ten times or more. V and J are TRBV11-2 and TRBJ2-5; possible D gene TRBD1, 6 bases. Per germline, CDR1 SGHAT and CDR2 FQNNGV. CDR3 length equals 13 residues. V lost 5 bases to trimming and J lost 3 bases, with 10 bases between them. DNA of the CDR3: TGTGCCAGCAGCCTGACAGGTGAAGAGACCCAGTACTTC. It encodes CASSLTGEETQYF. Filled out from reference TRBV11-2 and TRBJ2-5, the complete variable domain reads EAGVAQSPRYKIIEKRQSVAFWCNPISGHATLYWYQQILGQGPKLLIQFQNNGVVDDSQLPKDRFSAERLKGVDSTLKIQPAKLEDSAVYLCASSLTGEETQYFGPGTRLLVL.

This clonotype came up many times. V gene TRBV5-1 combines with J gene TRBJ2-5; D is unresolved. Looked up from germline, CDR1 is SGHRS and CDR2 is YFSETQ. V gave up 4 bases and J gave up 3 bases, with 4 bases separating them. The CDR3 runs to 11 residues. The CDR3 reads CASSREETQYF. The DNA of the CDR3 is TGCGCCAGCAGCCGAGAAGAGACCCAGTACTTC.